These T cell receptor beta chains were read from a single sample in a study of shared clonotypes between healthy human individuals. TCRdb keeps only in-frame clones here, not all; method: immunoSEQ multiplex PCR. The sample includes roughly 2,000,000 clones, about 95% seen only once; the top ten take 1.2%. Input material: naive CD8+ T cells sorted from blood. The source is a man aged 18 to 30 in good health. Each CDR3 is given with its conserved first and last residue. Part of the rows lack a size; the others show once, few, many or a class for expanded clones.

>TRBJ1-5|TRBV6-1|once
CASSVSKVNQPQHF
>TRBJ2-7|TRBV5-1|NA
CASSAQTGLNYEQYF
>TRBJ1-4|TRBV28|NA
CASAGEKLFF
>TRBJ2-1|TRBV13|NA
CASRSREHNEQFF
>TRBJ2-7|TRBV13|NA
CASSFGGPGTYEQYF
>TRBJ1-2|TRBV28|once
CASSPRDTVNYGYTF
>TRBJ2-1|TRBV6-6|NA
CASSPLAGGYNEQFF
>TRBJ2-7|TRBV2|few
CASAEGVSYEQYF
>TRBJ2-5|TRBV14|NA
CASSHIAGGGETQYF
>TRBJ2-2|TRBV10-3|NA
CAISESPGISSGELFF
>TRBJ2-2|TRBV12-5|NA
CASGFWGNTGELFF
>TRBJ2-7|TRBV2|NA
CASTAQGAYEQYF
>TRBJ2-7|TRBV7-9|NA
CASSLGVEQYF
>TRBJ2-7|TRBV6-5|NA
CASRWTGEAYEQYF
>TRBJ2-5|TRBV13|NA
CASSQAGVLETQYF
>TRBJ1-2|TRBV18|NA
CASSPDRGSQANYGYTF
>TRBJ2-1|TRBV7-9|NA
CASSPRGVNYNEQFF
>TRBJ1-1|TRBV9|NA
CASSGSGTANTEAFF
>TRBJ2-7|TRBV5-1|NA
CASSLDSLAGGFSYEQYF
>TRBJ2-3|TRBV2|NA
CASTREPSTDTQYF
>TRBJ2-7|TRBV27|few
CASRRGYEQYF
>TRBJ1-1|TRBV6-5|NA
CASRPQAYTEAFF
>TRBJ2-7|TRBV5-6|NA
CASSLEQGYEQYF
>TRBJ2-7|TRBV27|once
CASSFLGPLGEQYF
>TRBJ2-7|TRBV29-1|NA
CSVAGLAGGYEQYF
>TRBJ2-7|TRBV6-1|NA
CASSVAGLTYEQYF
>TRBJ1-1|TRBV6-5|NA
CASSYQGRATEAFF
>TRBJ2-1|TRBV29-1|NA
CSDKTDSYNEQFF
>TRBJ2-5|TRBV9|NA
CASSVGDLETQYF
>TRBJ2-7|TRBV29-1|NA
CSVSNGFREVGYEQYF
>TRBJ2-1|TRBV29-1|NA
CSVEGGPTYNEQFF
>TRBJ2-5|TRBV11-2|once
CASSLSPETQYF
>TRBJ2-1|TRBV7-9|NA
CASSFSGNEQFF
>TRBJ2-7|TRBV28|NA
CASRNTYSYEQYF
>TRBJ2-1|TRBV27|NA
CASSLGAINEQFF
>TRBJ1-2|TRBV9|NA
CASSVSVGTYGYTF
>TRBJ2-7|TRBV5-5|once
CASSLLGGRYEQYF
>TRBJ2-2|TRBV6-5|NA
CASSYSSDLPRFF
>TRBJ1-2|TRBV6-1|NA
CASSGQGKDYGYTF
>TRBJ1-2|TRBV5-4|NA
CASSLEEGVNGYTF
>TRBJ2-7|TRBV5-1|NA
CASSLQPDQGTYEQYF
>TRBJ1-1|TRBV19|NA
CASSPYLGADSNTEAFF
>TRBJ1-1|TRBV30|NA
CAWGRNTEAFF
>TRBJ2-5|TRBV5-6|NA
CASSPQTSGSFETQYF
>TRBJ2-3|TRBV5-1|NA
CASSLEPGSDTQYF
>TRBJ2-7|TRBV27|NA
CASSPETGGAYEQYF